This T cell receptor (beta chain) was observed in a study of T-cell reconstitution after alpha-beta-depleted transplantation in children. The CDR3 is 12 residues long. With 5 bases removed from V and 8 bases from J, the gap between germline ends came to 10 bases. Study-wide findings and caveats: Newly produced T cells mostly provided counts and TCRbeta diversity after one year, as hyperexpanded clones declined.

The sample holds many counts of this clonotype. Antigen: not known. Unique molecular identifiers were built into the TCRbeta library. TCRdb processed the PCR reads anew with MiXCR; each CDR3 protein has one entry. The table has some 440,000 distinct CDR3 sequences, about 17% seen once. The clonotype comes from a boy younger than two who had a stem cell transplant for Wiskott-Aldrich syndrome, so the T cells may come from the graft donor. The chain has TRBV12-3 or TRBV12-4 and TRBJ2-1; D gene ambiguous. Material: PBMCs, mostly from graft donor cells, obtained 360 days after TCRalphabeta/CD19-depleted stem cell transplant. The CDR3, as DNA: TGTGCCAGCAGTCTCCTCCACGATGAGCAGTTCTTC. It specifies CASSLLHDEQFF.